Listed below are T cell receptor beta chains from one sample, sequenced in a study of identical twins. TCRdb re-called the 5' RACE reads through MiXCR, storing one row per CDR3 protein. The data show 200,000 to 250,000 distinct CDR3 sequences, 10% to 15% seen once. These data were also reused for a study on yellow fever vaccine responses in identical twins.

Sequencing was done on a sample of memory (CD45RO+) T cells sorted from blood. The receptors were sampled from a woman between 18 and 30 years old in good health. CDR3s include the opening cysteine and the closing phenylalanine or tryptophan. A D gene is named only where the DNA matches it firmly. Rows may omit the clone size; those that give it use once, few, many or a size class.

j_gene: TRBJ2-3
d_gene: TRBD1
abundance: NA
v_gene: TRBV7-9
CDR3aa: CASSRQGFTDTQYF
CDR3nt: TGTGCCAGCAGCCGACAGGGTTTCACAGATACGCAGTATTTT

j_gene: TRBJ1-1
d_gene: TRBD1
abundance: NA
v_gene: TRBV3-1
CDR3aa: CASSHRQGGTEAFF
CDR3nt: TGTGCCAGCAGCCACCGACAGGGTGGTACTGAAGCTTTCTTT

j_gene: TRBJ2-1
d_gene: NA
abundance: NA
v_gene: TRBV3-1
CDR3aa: CASSENDDRGQFF
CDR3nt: TGTGCCAGCAGCGAAAACGACGACCGGGGGCAGTTCTTC

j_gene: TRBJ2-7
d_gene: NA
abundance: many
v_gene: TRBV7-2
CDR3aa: CASSAPFTYEQYF
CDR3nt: TGTGCCAGCAGCGCCCCGTTTACCTACGAGCAGTACTTC

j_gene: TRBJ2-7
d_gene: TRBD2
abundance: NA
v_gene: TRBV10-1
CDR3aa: CASSQLAGAVEQYF
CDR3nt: TGCGCCAGCAGTCAACTAGCGGGGGCCGTGGAGCAGTACTTC

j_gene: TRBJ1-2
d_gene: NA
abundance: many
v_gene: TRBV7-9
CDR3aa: CASSSNYGYTF
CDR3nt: TGTGCCAGCAGCTCTAACTATGGCTACACCTTC

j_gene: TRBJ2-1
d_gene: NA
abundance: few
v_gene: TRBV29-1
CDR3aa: CSVGTVHEQFF
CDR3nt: TGCAGCGTTGGGACAGTCCATGAGCAGTTCTTC

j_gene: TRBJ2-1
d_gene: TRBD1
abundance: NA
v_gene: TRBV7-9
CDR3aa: CASSMLPGQDHNEQFF
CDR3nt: TGTGCCAGCAGCATGCTTCCGGGACAGGACCACAATGAGCAGTTCTTC

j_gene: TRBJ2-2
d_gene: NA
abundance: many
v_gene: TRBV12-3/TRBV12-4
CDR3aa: CASSLQNTGELFF
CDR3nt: TGTGCCAGCAGTTTACAGAACACCGGGGAGCTGTTTTTT

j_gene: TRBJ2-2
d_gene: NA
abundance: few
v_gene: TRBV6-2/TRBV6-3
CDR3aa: CASRPGRANTGELFF
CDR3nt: TGTGCCAGCAGGCCGGGACGGGCGAACACCGGGGAGCTGTTTTTT

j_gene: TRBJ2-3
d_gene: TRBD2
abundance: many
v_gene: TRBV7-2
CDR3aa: CASSLTSGGPKGDTQYF
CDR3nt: TGTGCCAGCAGCTTAACTAGCGGGGGGCCAAAGGGAGATACGCAGTATTTT

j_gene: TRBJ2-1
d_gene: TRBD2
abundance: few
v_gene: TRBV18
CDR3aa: CASSRQTSGDYNEQFF
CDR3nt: TGTGCCAGCTCACGACAGACTAGCGGGGACTACAATGAGCAGTTCTTC

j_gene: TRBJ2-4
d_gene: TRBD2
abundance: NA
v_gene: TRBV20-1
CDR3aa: CSAWSGGAKNIQYF
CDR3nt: TGCAGTGCTTGGAGCGGGGGAGCCAAAAACATTCAGTACTTC

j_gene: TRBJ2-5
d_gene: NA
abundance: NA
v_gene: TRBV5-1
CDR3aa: CASSPWDPRLEETQYF
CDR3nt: TGCGCCAGCAGCCCCTGGGACCCCCGGCTAGAGGAGACCCAGTACTTC

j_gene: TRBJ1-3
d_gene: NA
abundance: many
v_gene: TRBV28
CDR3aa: CASSFPVRSRSGNTIYF
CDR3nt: TGTGCCAGCAGTTTCCCTGTTAGGTCCCGCTCTGGAAACACCATATATTTT

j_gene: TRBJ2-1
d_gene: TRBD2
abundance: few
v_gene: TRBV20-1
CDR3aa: CSARGTSGRHNEQFF
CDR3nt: TGCAGTGCTAGAGGGACTAGCGGGAGACACAATGAGCAGTTCTTC

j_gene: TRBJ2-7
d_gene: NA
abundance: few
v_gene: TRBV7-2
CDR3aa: CASSSTRYGEQYF
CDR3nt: TGTGCCAGCAGCTCTACTAGGTACGGCGAGCAGTACTTC

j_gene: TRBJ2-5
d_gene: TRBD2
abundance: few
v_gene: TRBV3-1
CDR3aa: CASSQGTAGGIETQYF
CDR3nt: TGTGCCAGCAGCCAAGGCACAGCGGGAGGTATAGAGACCCAGTACTTC

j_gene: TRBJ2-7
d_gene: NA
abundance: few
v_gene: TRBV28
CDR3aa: CASNPGRTYEQYF
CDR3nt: TGTGCCAGCAACCCGGGACGGACATACGAGCAGTACTTC

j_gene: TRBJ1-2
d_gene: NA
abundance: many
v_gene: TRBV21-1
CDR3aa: CASSNGHLQGYTF
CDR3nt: TGTGCCAGCAGCAACGGGCACCTGCAGGGCTACACCTTC

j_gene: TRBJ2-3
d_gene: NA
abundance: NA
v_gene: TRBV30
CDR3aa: CAWSWEAGEGTDTQYF
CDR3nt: TGTGCCTGGAGTTGGGAAGCGGGCGAAGGCACAGATACGCAGTATTTT

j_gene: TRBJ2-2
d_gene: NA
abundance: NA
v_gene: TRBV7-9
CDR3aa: CASRPGTVTGELFF
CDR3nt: TGTGCCAGCAGGCCCGGGACTGTCACCGGGGAGCTGTTTTTT